The clone carrying this TCR beta chain was seen just once. Its specificity is unknown. CDR1 and CDR2 (germline): MDHEN, SYDVKM. With V trimmed by 5 bases and J by 0 bases, 6 bases remained unmatched. This CDR3 region has 15 residues. This record belongs to a study of cytomegalovirus exposure and HLA in healthy donors. Study background: Most donors, just over 80% of 398 genotyped, fell in the Caucasian-associated ancestry cluster. The study, taken as a whole, reports: Associated with cytomegalovirus, according to the listing, were fewer than 200 TCR beta chains.

PCR primers comprised 60 Vbeta and 13 Jbeta primers. Produced via immunoSEQ multiplex PCR; TCRdb's table is partial and in-frame only. The sample yields fewer than 85,000 clones, over 65% seen once. The chain combines TRBV28 with TRBJ1-1; 7 nucleotides match TRBD1. Sequencing input: PBMCs. The sequence derives from a man aged 35 to 55 in good health and CMV-seropositive. CDR3 protein: CASSLPGQLNTEAFF. CDR3 DNA: TGTGCCAGCAGTCTACCGGGACAGCTGAACACTGAAGCTTTCTTT. Looking up the rest from reference TRBV28 and TRBJ1-1 gives the full variable domain: DVKVTQSSRYLVKRTGEKVFLECVQDMDHENMFWYRQDPGLGLRLIYFSYDVKMKEKGDIPEGYSVSREKKERFSLILESASTNQTSMYLCASSLPGQLNTEAFFGQGTRLTVV.